Below, 20 T cell receptor beta chains from the same sample are listed, as sequenced in a study of response to subunit inactivated influenza vaccine. TCRdb itself ran the RT-PCR reads through MiXCR, one entry per CDR3 protein. The top ten clones hold more than 8.5% of a sample with more than 700,000 distinct CDR3 sequences, approximately 22% of them seen once. The sample was PBMCs from blood, taken 5 days after vaccination. Source of these receptors: a man in his fifties who received an inactivated influenza vaccine.

This clonotype has at least ten counts. As DNA, the CDR3 is TGCAGTGCGGGGACAGGACTAGGGGTGAATGAGCAGTTCTTC. It yields the protein CSAGTGLGVNEQFF. This rearrangement joins TRBV20-1 to TRBJ2-1, with a weak D call TRBD1 (8 bases). Germline CDR1 is DFQATT and CDR2 is SNEGSKA (reference sequence). Trimming took off 6 bases at V and 7 bases at J, with 19 bases between the two ends. The CDR3 is 14 residues long.

This clonotype came up many times. This chain links TRBV5-1 with TRBJ2-7; possibly TRBD1 or TRBD2 for D (6 bases each). CDR3 size: 17 residues. The V and J ends lost 0 bases and 5 bases respectively, with 21 bases between them. Germline V gene lookup returns CDR1 SGHRS and CDR2 YFSETQ. CDR3 region: CASSLVSGAGSYDEQYF. As DNA, the CDR3 is TGCGCCAGCAGCTTGGTTTCGGGGGCGGGCAGCTACGACGAGCAGTACTTC.

The J gene is TRBJ2-4, the V gene TRBV7-3; perhaps TRBD2 as D (5 bases). Germline-derived CDR1 and CDR2 are SGHTA and FQGTGA. Trimming left V 3 bases short and J 9 bases short, with 12 bases between. The CDR3 runs 13 residues. CDR3 nucleotide sequence: TGTGCCAGCAGCTTGGAGGACCGGAGCATTCAGTACTTC. Translation: CASSLEDRSIQYF.

This clonotype was counted only a few times. The chain uses TRBV5-1 and TRBJ2-1, with 8 bases identical to TRBD2. The germline V gene encodes CDR1 SGHRS and CDR2 YFSETQ. Trimming removed 1 base from V and 10 bases from J; junction bases left unmatched: 10. The CDR3 runs 15 residues. CDR3 DNA sequence: TGCGCCAGCAGCTTGACCCCCGGGACTAGGAACGAGCAGTTCTTC. It is translated as CASSLTPGTRNEQFF. Looking up the rest from reference TRBV5-1 and TRBJ2-1 gives the full variable domain: KAGVTQTPRYLIKTRGQQVTLSCSPISGHRSVSWYQQTPGQGLQFLFEYFSETQRNKGNFPGRFSGRQFSNSRSEMNVSTLELGDSALYLCASSLTPGTRNEQFFGPGTRLTVL.

This clonotype was observed a few times. The chain uses TRBV10-3 and TRBJ2-5; D is ambiguous. This CDR3 has 13 residues. Germline values: CDR1 ENHRY, CDR2 SYGVKD. V was clipped by 8 bases and J by 5 bases, with 15 bases between them. CDR3 DNA sequence: TGTGCCATCCTCGGCCCGGGCGAGGAGACCCAGTACTTC. This encodes CAILGPGEETQYF.

This clonotype was seen repeatedly, ten times or more. The chain employs TRBV10-3 and TRBJ2-1; 7 bases match TRBD2. J was trimmed by 7 bases and V by 0 bases; bases with no gene match: 0. The CDR3 is made up of 13 amino acids. Germline V gene data show CDR1 as ENHRY and CDR2 as SYGVKD. The CDR3 DNA sequence: TGTGCCATCAGTGAGTCGGGGGGGAATGAGCAGTTCTTC. Translation gives CAISESGGNEQFF.

The CDR3 nucleotides are TGTGCCAGCAGTTACGTACTTGAGCAGTTCTTC. This gives the protein CASSYVLEQFF. This chain links TRBV6-2 or TRBV6-3 with TRBJ2-1, with D unresolved. The CDR3 sequence is 11 residues long. Per the germline V gene, CDR1 is MNHEY and CDR2 is SVGEGT. V was cut by 2 bases and J by 9 bases, with 5 bases left in between.

This rearrangement joins TRBV20-1 to TRBJ2-7, with D possibly being TRBD2 (6 bases). Germline loops: CDR1 DFQATT, CDR2 SNEGSKA (reference sequence). The CDR3 covers 16 residues. Trimming stripped 0 bases from V and 3 bases from J, with 18 bases between. As DNA, the CDR3 is TGCAGTGCTAGAGATCTCGCTCGGGGGAGTTACTACGAGCAGTACTTC. Its protein is CSARDLARGSYYEQYF.

The chain combines TRBV6-5 with TRBJ1-2, with D uncertain. Germline loops: CDR1 MNHEY, CDR2 SVGAGI. The germline V and J ends were trimmed by 7 bases and 3 bases, with 9 bases remaining between them. This CDR3 is 12 amino acids long. The CDR3 region is CASKWRDYGYTF. CDR3 sequence (DNA): TGTGCCAGCAAATGGAGGGACTATGGCTACACCTTC.

V and J are TRBV11-2 and TRBJ2-4, with D unresolved. Trimming took off 1 base at V and 7 bases at J, with 11 bases between the two ends. CDR3 size: 14 residues. Germline values: CDR1 SGHAT, CDR2 FQNNGV. CDR3 nucleotide sequence: TGTGCCAGCAGCTTAGTGTGGGGAATGAACATTCAGTACTTC. It encodes CASSLVWGMNIQYF.

This clonotype showed up many times. This chain connects TRBV4-1 to TRBJ2-4; possible D gene TRBD1, 5 bases. Deletions cut 0 bases from V and 0 bases from J, with 12 bases between. Germline CDR1 reads MGHRA; CDR2 reads YSYEKL. The CDR3 is 17 amino acids. CDR3 residues: CASSQDWSGSAKNIQYF. The CDR3, as DNA: TGCGCCAGCAGCCAAGATTGGTCAGGGTCAGCCAAAAACATTCAGTACTTC.

This clonotype was observed a handful of times. V is TRBV5-1 and J is TRBJ2-1; no firm D call. The CDR3 spans 15 residues. V was pared by 5 bases and J by 0 bases, with 12 bases between. From germline, CDR1 is SGHRS and CDR2 YFSETQ. In nucleotides, the CDR3 is TGCGCCAGCAGGCCGTACGGATCCTCCTACAATGAGCAGTTCTTC. Encoded protein: CASRPYGSSYNEQFF.

In its sample, this clonotype was seen a few times. This chain joins TRBV27 and TRBJ2-5; unclear D gene. The CDR3 totals 13 residues. The V gene's germline CDR1 is MNHEY and CDR2 SMNVEV (reference sequence). V lost 6 bases to trimming and J lost 4 bases, with 12 bases between them. The CDR3: CASSSNRRETQYF. In DNA, the CDR3 is TGTGCCAGCAGCTCGAACCGGCGAGAGACCCAGTACTTC.

This clonotype was counted at least ten times. The chain is built from TRBV7-8 and TRBJ2-3; D gene ambiguous. This CDR3 spans 13 amino acids. Germline CDR1 and CDR2: SGHVS and FQNEAQ. Trimming removed 6 bases at V and 4 bases at J, with 11 bases between. Written as DNA, the CDR3 is TGTGCCAGCAGATCGCACAAGGCAGATACGCAGTATTTT. It specifies CASRSHKADTQYF.

Only a few counts were recorded for this clonotype. The chain is built from TRBV7-9 and TRBJ2-3; possible D gene TRBD2, 7 bases. Germline CDR1 is SEHNR and CDR2 is FQNEAQ (reference sequence). This CDR3 spans 16 amino acids. Trimming left V 2 bases short and J 4 bases short, with 16 bases between. In DNA form, the CDR3 reads TGTGCCAGCAGCTTATATTCGGGGGGCGCCTCAGATACGCAGTATTTT. This sequence encodes CASSLYSGGASDTQYF.

For the CDR3, the DNA is TGCAGTGCTAGACCCGCTAGCGGGTACCAAGAGACCCAGTACTTC. It is translated as CSARPASGYQETQYF. The chain links TRBV20-1 to TRBJ2-5; 8 positions agree with TRBD2. The CDR3 totals 15 residues. Germline assignment: CDR1 DFQATT and CDR2 SNEGSKA (reference sequence). V was pared by 2 bases and J by 0 bases, with 5 bases of the junction left unmatched.

This clonotype was counted at least ten times. The chain combines TRBV29-1 with TRBJ2-1; TRBD2 matches 8 bases. The CDR3 has 13 residues. Germline lookup yields CDR1 SQVTM and CDR2 ANQGSEA. V lost 5 bases, J lost 9 bases, and 9 bases stayed unmatched. CDR3 sequence reads: CSVILYGRGEQFF. The CDR3 DNA reads as TGCAGCGTTATTTTGTACGGGAGGGGTGAGCAGTTCTTC.

This chain connects TRBV4-1 to TRBJ2-2; 13 positions agree with TRBD2. Germline values: CDR1 MGHRA, CDR2 YSYEKL. V was clipped by 0 bases and J by 5 bases; unmatched bases: 9. This CDR3 comprises 19 residues. Here the CDR3 reads CASSQDKRLAGGRTGELFF. CDR3 nucleotides: TGCGCCAGCAGCCAAGATAAACGACTAGCGGGGGGTAGGACCGGGGAGCTGTTTTTT.

The chain couples TRBV2 to TRBJ2-5, with D unresolved. Germline CDR1 reads SNHLY; CDR2 reads FYNNEI. The CDR3 extends over 13 amino acids. The V end lost 6 bases, the J end lost 3 bases, and 11 bases lay between the germline ends. Written as DNA, the CDR3 is TGTGCCAGCAGGATAAACCATAAAGAGACCCAGTACTTC. This sequence encodes CASRINHKETQYF. The entire variable domain, with the rest obtained from reference TRBV2 and TRBJ2-5, is as follows: EPEVTQTPSHQVTQMGQEVILRCVPISNHLYFYWYRQILGQKVEFLVSFYNNEISEKSEIFDDQFSVERPDGSNFTLKIRSTKLEDSAMYFCASRINHKETQYFGPGTRLLVL.

This clonotype was seen a handful of times. The genes are TRBV12-3 or TRBV12-4 and TRBJ2-5; tentative D call: TRBD2 (6 bases). With 4 bases removed from V and 3 bases from J, the gap between germline ends came to 9 bases. The CDR3 sequence is 13 residues long. CDR3 sequence: CASSYQREETQYF. CDR3 DNA: TGTGCCAGCAGTTATCAGCGGGAAGAGACCCAGTACTTC.